This T cell receptor (beta chain) was identified during a study of T-cell reconstitution after alpha-beta-depleted transplantation in children. The study, taken as a whole, reports: Several patients had high TCRbeta diversity at day 60; it came from surviving recipient T cells and thymic progenitors. Several hundred rapidly expanded clones from non-depleted graft cells reportedly supplied alpha-beta T cells about two months post-transplant. The authors attributed T-cell counts and diversity one year after transplant mostly to newly produced T cells.

V shed 5 bases and J 2 bases; nucleotides not matched to a gene: 4. There are 17 residues in the CDR3. A TCRbeta library incorporating unique molecular identifiers was prepared. TCRdb re-called the PCR reads with MiXCR, one entry per CDR3 protein. The table lists a few hundred thousand distinct CDR3 sequences, around 27% of them singletons, with under 45% in the top ten. This clonotype was seen more than once but under ten times. Its antigen is undetermined. The chain combines TRBV12-3 or TRBV12-4 with TRBJ2-1; the match to TRBD2 covers 15 bases. The sequences come from PBMCs, collected before TCRalphabeta/CD19-depleted stem cell transplant. The source is a boy younger than two with Wiskott-Aldrich syndrome, due to receive a stem cell transplant. CDR3 loop: CASSGTSGRRTYNEQFF. The CDR3 region has the DNA TGTGCCAGCAGTGGGACTAGCGGGAGGAGGACCTACAATGAGCAGTTCTTC.